This TCR beta chain comes out of a study of identical twins. Broader study findings: Cross-sectional statistics, not tracking of the same donors, supported the conclusions. Reduced insertions were recorded for abundant cord blood beta clonotypes, with no such pattern in memory repertoires.

TCRdb passed the 5' RACE reads through MiXCR, listing each CDR3 protein once. The sample lists around 1.7 million distinct CDR3 sequences, 25% to 35% occurring once. For this clonotype: The target antigen is unknown.

Germline V gene data show CDR1 as MNHEY and CDR2 as SMNVEV (reference sequence). The J segment lost 1 base and the V segment lost 5 bases, leaving 7 bases of the junction unmatched. The CDR3 runs to 15 residues. The source of this sequence is a newborn girl in good health. This chain links TRBV27 with TRBJ1-1; 7 bases match TRBD1. Sequenced input: cord blood. As DNA, the CDR3 is TGTGCCAGCAGTGTAGGGGGCCCCGGGAACACTGAAGCTTTCTTT. It is translated as CASSVGGPGNTEAFF.